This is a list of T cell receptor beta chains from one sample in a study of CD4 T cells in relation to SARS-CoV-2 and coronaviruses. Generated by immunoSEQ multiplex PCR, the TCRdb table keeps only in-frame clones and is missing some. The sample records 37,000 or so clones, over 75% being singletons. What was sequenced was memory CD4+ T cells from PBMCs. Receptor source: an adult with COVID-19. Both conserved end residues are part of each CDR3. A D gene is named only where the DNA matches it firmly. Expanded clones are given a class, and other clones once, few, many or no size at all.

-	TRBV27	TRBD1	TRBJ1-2	CASRQTGAGGYTF	TGTGCCAGCAGGCAAACAGGGGCGGGTGGCTACACCTTC
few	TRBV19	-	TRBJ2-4	CASSRGGTSKNIQYF	TGTGCCAGTAGTAGAGGGGGAACCTCCAAAAACATTCAGTACTTC
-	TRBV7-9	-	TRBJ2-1	CASSQFRGRVYEQFF	TGTGCCAGCAGCCAGTTTCGTGGGAGAGTCTATGAGCAGTTCTTC
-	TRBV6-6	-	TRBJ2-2	CASSYWGQRALFF	TGTGCCAGCAGTTACTGGGGACAGCGGGCGCTGTTTTTT
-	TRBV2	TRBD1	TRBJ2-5	CASIRQGARETQYF	TGTGCCAGCATTAGACAGGGGGCGCGAGAGACCCAGTACTTC
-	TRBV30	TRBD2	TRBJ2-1	CAWSEGLAGDIFSGTEQFF	TGTGCCTGGAGTGAGGGGTTAGCGGGAGACATCTTTTCCGGCACTGAGCAGTTCTTC
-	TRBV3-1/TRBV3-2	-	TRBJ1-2	CASSLEGLYGYTF	TGTGCCAGCAGCCTGGAGGGCCTCTATGGCTACACCTTC
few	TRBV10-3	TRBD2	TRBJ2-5	CAIRTSGGNQETQYF	TGTGCCATCAGGACTAGCGGGGGAAACCAAGAGACCCAGTACTTC
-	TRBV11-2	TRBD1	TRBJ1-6	CASSPGTGRTYNSPLHF	TGTGCCAGCAGCCCCGGGACAGGGAGGACCTATAATTCACCCCTCCACTTT
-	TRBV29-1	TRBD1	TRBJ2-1	CSVGGTGVGEQFF	TGCAGCGTTGGGGGTACAGGGGTGGGCGAGCAGTTCTTC
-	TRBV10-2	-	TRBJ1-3	CASTYTGISGNTIYF	TGCGCCAGCACCTATACAGGGATCTCTGGAAACACCATATATTTT
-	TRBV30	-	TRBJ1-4	CAWSVLGRINEKLFF	TGTGCCTGGAGTGTACTGGGACGGATTAATGAAAAACTGTTTTTT
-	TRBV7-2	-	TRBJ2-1	CASRQTTTGNEQFF	TGTGCCAGCAGACAAACGACTACGGGCAATGAGCAGTTCTTC
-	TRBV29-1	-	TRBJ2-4	CSALAAGKNIQYF	TGCAGCGCCCTCGCGGCAGGGAAAAACATTCAGTACTTC
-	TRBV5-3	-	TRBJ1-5	CANTKRGGNQPQHF	TGTGCCAACACCAAGAGAGGTGGGAATCAGCCCCAGCATTTT
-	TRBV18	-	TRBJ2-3	CASSPTSGSTDTQYF	TGTGCCAGCTCACCAACCAGCGGGAGCACAGATACGCAGTATTTT
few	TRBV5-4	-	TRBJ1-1	CASSVRGPTEAFF	TGTGCCAGCAGCGTTCGGGGCCCCACTGAAGCTTTCTTT
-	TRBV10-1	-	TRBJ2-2	CASSESGAGELFF	TGCGCCAGCAGTGAGTCGGGGGCCGGGGAGCTGTTTTTT
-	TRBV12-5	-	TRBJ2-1	CASGLVLYGRANEQFF	TGTGCTAGTGGTTTGGTACTGTACGGCAGGGCCAATGAGCAGTTCTTC
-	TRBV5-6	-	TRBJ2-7	CASSLAMIRQTSYEQYF	TGTGCCAGCAGCTTGGCCATGATAAGACAGACTTCCTACGAGCAGTACTTC
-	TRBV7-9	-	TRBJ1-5	CASSLGIGQPQHF	TGTGCCAGCAGCTTAGGGATAGGTCAGCCCCAGCATTTT
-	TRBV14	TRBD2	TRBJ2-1	CASSRERGNEQFF	TGTGCCAGCAGCCGGGAGCGGGGTAATGAGCAGTTCTTC
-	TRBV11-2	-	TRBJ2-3	CASSFPPPNPQYF	TGTGCCAGCAGCTTTCCCCCCCCTAACCCGCAGTATTTT
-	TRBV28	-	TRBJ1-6	CASSLLVTGYNSPLHF	TGTGCCAGCAGTTTATTAGTAACCGGGTATAATTCACCCCTCCACTTT
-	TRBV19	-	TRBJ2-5	CASSPMTAQKTQYF	TGTGCCAGTAGTCCCATGACAGCCCAGAAGACCCAGTACTTC
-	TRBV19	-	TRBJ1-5	CASSISERQPQHF	TGTGCCAGTAGTATTTCAGAACGTCAGCCCCAGCATTTT
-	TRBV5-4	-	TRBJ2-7	CASSLFVANEQYF	TGTGCCAGCAGCTTGTTCGTAGCCAACGAGCAGTACTTC
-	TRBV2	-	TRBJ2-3	CASGTRDTQYF	TGTGCCAGCGGGACGAGAGATACGCAGTATTTT
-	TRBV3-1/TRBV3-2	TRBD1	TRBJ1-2	CASSHRDRTYGYTF	TGTGCCAGCAGCCATCGGGACAGAACTTATGGCTACACCTTC
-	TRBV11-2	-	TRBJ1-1	CASSVTGSTEAFF	TGTGCCAGCAGCGTAACAGGGAGCACTGAAGCTTTCTTT
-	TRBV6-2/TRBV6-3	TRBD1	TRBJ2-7	CASSFRQGPQNPYEQYF	TGTGCCAGCAGTTTTAGACAGGGGCCCCAAAACCCCTACGAGCAGTACTTC
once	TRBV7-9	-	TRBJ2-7	CASSLGTGIKSAEQYF	TGTGCCAGCAGCTTAGGGACGGGAATAAAGTCTGCCGAGCAGTACTTC
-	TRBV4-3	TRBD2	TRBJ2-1	CASSQGAGRAIYNEQFF	TGCGCCAGCAGCCAAGGGGCCGGGAGGGCCATCTACAATGAGCAGTTCTTC
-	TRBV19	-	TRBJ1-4	CASSLSTGTEKLFF	TGTGCCAGTAGTCTAAGCACCGGGACTGAAAAACTGTTTTTT
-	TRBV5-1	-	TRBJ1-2	CASSSTSPYGYTF	TGCGCCAGCAGCTCGACTAGCCCATATGGCTATACCTTC
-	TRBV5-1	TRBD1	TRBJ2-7	CASSRRDRGRGGSYEQYF	TGCGCCAGCAGCCGCCGGGACAGGGGGCGCGGTGGTTCCTACGAGCAGTACTTC
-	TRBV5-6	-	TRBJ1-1	CASSFTGGADTEAFF	TGTGCCAGCAGCTTTACAGGAGGGGCCGACACTGAAGCTTTCTTT
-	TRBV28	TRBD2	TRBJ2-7	CASSLEREIYEQYF	TGTGCCAGCAGTTTGGAGCGGGAGATTTACGAGCAGTACTTC
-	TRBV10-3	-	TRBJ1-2	CAISGQANYGYTF	TGTGCCATCAGTGGGCAGGCTAACTATGGCTACACCTTC
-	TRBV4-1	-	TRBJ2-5	CASSQAKDYQETQYF	TGCGCCAGCAGCCAGGCTAAAGACTACCAAGAGACCCAGTACTTC
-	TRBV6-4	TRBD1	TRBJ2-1	CASSADRDNEQFF	TGTGCCAGCAGTGCGGACAGGGACAATGAGCAGTTCTTC
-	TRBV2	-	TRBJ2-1	CASTRESRSSYNEQFF	TGTGCCAGCACAAGGGAGAGCAGGAGCTCCTACAATGAGCAGTTCTTC
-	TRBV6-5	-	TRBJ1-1	CASSYSRTNTEAFF	TGTGCCAGCAGTTACAGTCGGACGAACACTGAAGCTTTCTTT
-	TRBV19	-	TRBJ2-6	CASSRTRKSSGANVLTF	TGTGCCAGTAGTCGGACCCGAAAGTCCTCTGGGGCCAACGTCCTGACTTTC
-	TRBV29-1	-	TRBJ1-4	CSVEDQGEKLFF	TGCAGCGTTGAAGATCAGGGGGAAAAACTGTTTTTT
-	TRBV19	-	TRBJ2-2	CASSMGTQENTGELFF	TGTGCCAGTAGTATGGGGACACAAGAGAACACCGGGGAGCTGTTTTTT
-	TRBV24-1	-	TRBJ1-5	CATSDSLGGNQPQHF	TGTGCCACCAGTGATTCGTTGGGGGGGAATCAGCCCCAGCATTTT
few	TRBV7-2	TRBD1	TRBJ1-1	CASSRDSGGVNTEAFF	TGTGCCAGCAGCCGGGACAGCGGTGGAGTGAACACTGAAGCTTTCTTT
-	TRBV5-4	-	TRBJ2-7	CASSLAWQGTYEQYF	TGTGCCAGCAGCTTGGCCTGGCAGGGGACCTACGAGCAGTACTTC
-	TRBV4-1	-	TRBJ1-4	CASSQGDREKLFF	TGCGCCAGCAGCCAGGGGGATCGGGAAAAACTGTTTTTT
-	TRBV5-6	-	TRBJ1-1	CASSLGLSSAEAFF	TGTGCCAGCAGCTTGGGGTTAAGTTCGGCTGAAGCTTTCTTT
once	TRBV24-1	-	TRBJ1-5	CATSFSGENQPQHF	TGTGCCACCAGTTTCTCTGGAGAAAATCAGCCCCAGCATTTT